This TCR beta chain was found in a study of OX40 agonist ivuxolimab in advanced cancers. Measured with immunoSEQ multiplex PCR; TCRdb has only the in-frame clones, and not every one. The profile shows 70,000 to 95,000 clones, more than 70% of them singletons. V gave up 4 bases and J gave up 0 bases, with 16 bases separating them. From germline, CDR1 is SGHTA and CDR2 FQGNSA. This CDR3 has 16 residues. This chain joins TRBV7-2 and TRBJ2-7, with D possibly called TRBD1 or TRBD2 (5 bases each). The sample consisted of CD4+ or CD8+ T cells sorted from blood, taken in a trial of the OX40 agonist ivuxolimab. This TCR was sampled from an adult with an advanced solid tumor such as melanoma, head and neck, liver or kidney cancer. The CDR3 region has the DNA TGTGCCAGCAGCTCCAATCCGGGACGGTACTCCTACGAGCAGTACTTC. This encodes CASSSNPGRYSYEQYF.